This T cell receptor (beta chain) was captured in a study of T-cell reconstitution after alpha-beta-depleted transplantation in children. A library of TCRbeta sequences, prepared with unique molecular identifiers, was generated. TCRdb used MiXCR to reprocess the PCR reads, holding one entry per CDR3 protein. The table lists some 530,000 distinct CDR3 sequences, roughly an eighth of them singletons. The CDR3 length is 12 residues. Germline V gene lookup returns CDR1 GTSNPN and CDR2 SVGIG (reference sequence). The V gene lost 5 bases and the J gene lost 8 bases, with 15 bases spanning the gap. This clonotype was recorded a few times.

The chain employs TRBV30 and TRBJ1-2, with a possible D match to TRBD1 (5 bases). The clonotype was recovered from a human donor who donated a stem cell graft to a child with combined immunodeficiency. The sequenced sample was PBMCs from the stem cell graft donor, obtained from the stem cell graft. The CDR3 DNA follows: TGTGCCTGGGTGGGGCAGGATGGCGGCTACACCTTC. Amino acids: CAWVGQDGGYTF. Full variable domain (remainder filled in from reference TRBV30 and TRBJ1-2): SQTIHQWPATLVQPVGSPLSLECTVEGTSNPNLYWYRQAAGRGLQLLFYSVGIGQISSEVPQNLSASRPQDRQFILSSKKLLLSDSGFYLCAWVGQDGGYTFGSGTRLTVV.